What follows describes a single TCR beta chain. Profiling relied on immunoSEQ multiplex PCR, and the TCRdb table lists in-frame clones only, not all of them. The sample contains 350,000 to 400,000 clones, more than 80% of which appear only once. Seattle's enrolled individuals joined amid active infection and were then monitored longitudinally. The data derive from a study of blood T cell repertoires in COVID-19. Study information: The samples span acute and convalescent COVID-19 from the United States, Italy and Spain.

Germline V CDR1 and CDR2: MNHEY, SVGAGI. The CDR3 is 15 residues long. The V end was cut by 5 bases, the J end by 1 base, with 14 bases between. Sequencing was done on a sample of peripheral blood. This TCR derives from a woman in her thirties with COVID-19, enrolled during active disease. This chain connects TRBV6-5 to TRBJ1-1, with D tentatively TRBD1 (5 bases). The CDR3 nucleotides are TGTGCCAGCAGTCCTATCGGGGGAGGGAACACTGAAGCTTTCTTT. Translating it yields CASSPIGGGNTEAFF.